This TCR beta chain derives from a study of shared clonotypes between healthy human individuals. Whole-study context: Three CD4 naive, three CD4 memory, two CD8 naive and one CD8 memory plate were used per donor.

The protocol was immunoSEQ multiplex PCR, while the TCRdb copy is restricted to in-frame clones and leaves out a portion. Among around 2,000,000 clones listed, about 92% were seen once. Only CD45RO-negative cells positively selected for CCR7 counted as naive CD8 cells, so terminally differentiated effector memory CD45RA+ cells were excluded. The germline V gene has CDR1 MDHEN and CDR2 SYDVKM. V lost 1 base to trimming and J lost 0 bases; unmatched junction nucleotides: 11. This CDR3 comprises 19 residues. The J gene is TRBJ2-2, the V gene TRBV28, with 7 bases that match TRBD1. This sequence was found in a man younger than 35 in good health. Some clones in this sample may be carry-over from other donors' samples. Material for sequencing was naive CD8+ T cells from PBMCs. Here the CDR3 reads CASSLFHRGLYANTGELFF. The CDR3, as DNA: TGTGCCAGCAGTTTATTTCACAGGGGATTGTACGCGAACACCGGGGAGCTGTTTTTT.